This T cell receptor (beta chain) was recorded in a study of control samples from healthy donors and cancer patients (dated by TCRdb to 2018 to 2020). Concerning this clone: Its specific antigen is unknown.

The library came from the immunoSEQ multiplex PCR assay. This is the immuneACCESS table as TCRdb keeps it, with only in-frame sequences that have V and J called. A part of the clones is gone; compared with another copy, unresolved V genes explain less than half, and the rest is unexplained. This sample's clone table shows around 190,000 clones. The ten largest make up less than 2.5% of the sample. CDR1 SGHAT and CDR2 FQNNGV were looked up in the germline V gene. Inclusive of the bounding cysteine and phenylalanine, the CDR3 is 18 residues long. This entry keeps only the CDR3 DNA: 54 bases, framed from base 1. After removal of 5 bases from V and 2 bases from J, the junction retains 13 bases not matched to a gene.

This clonotype was obtained from a woman under 40 in good health. The sequence links TRBV11-2 to TRBJ2-5, with 11 bases in between that match TRBD2. The sample was blood. CDR3 protein: CASSPSLAGARSQETQYF. The DNA sequence is as follows: TGTGCCAGCAGCCCGTCACTAGCGGGGGCCCGTTCGCAAGAGACCCAGTACTTC.